The 17 T cell receptor beta chains below come from one sample, sequenced in a study of cytomegalovirus exposure and HLA in healthy donors. A multiplex PCR was run with 60 Vbeta primers and 13 Jbeta primers. TCRdb keeps only in-frame clones here, not all; method: immunoSEQ multiplex PCR. Here the sample spans approximately 140,000 clones, 60% to 80% being singletons. Specimen: PBMCs. These receptors were obtained from a woman aged 55-69 years in good health and CMV-seropositive.

V is TRBV13 and J is TRBJ1-1; D is possibly TRBD1 (6 bases). The CDR3 runs 15 residues. Germline V CDR1 and CDR2: PRHDT, FYEKMQ (reference sequence). The ends were cut back, 6 bases at V and 0 bases at J, with 14 bases in the middle. The CDR3 nucleotides are TGTGCCAGCAGTCCCCAGGGGACTATGAACACTGAAGCTTTCTTT. This codes for CASSPQGTMNTEAFF.

In DNA, the CDR3 is TGTGCCAGTAGTTTCGACAGGGGATCGGGCTACACCTTC. Its translation: CASSFDRGSGYTF. The rearrangement joins TRBV19 to TRBJ1-2, with 8 bases aligning to TRBD1. CDR3 length: 13 amino acids. CDR1 is LNHDA and CDR2 is SQIVND in the germline V gene (reference sequence). V was pared by 5 bases and J by 8 bases, with 7 bases of the junction left unmatched.

This clone came up once. This chain uses TRBV6-5 with TRBJ2-5, with a tentative D call TRBD2 (6 bases). This CDR3 is 14 amino acids long. CDR1 and CDR2 from the germline V gene are MNHEY and SVGAGI. Trimming took off 2 bases at V and 4 bases at J, with 11 bases between the two ends. This chain's CDR3 is CASSYGAGRETQYF. CDR3 sequence (DNA): TGTGCCAGCAGTTACGGGGCGGGGCGAGAGACCCAGTACTTC.

The chain is built from TRBV9 and TRBJ2-5; 8 bases match TRBD1. This CDR3 spans 13 amino acids. The V gene end was trimmed by 0 bases and the J gene end by 5 bases; junction bases not matched to a gene: 0. CDR1 and CDR2 (germline): SGDLS, YYNGEE. For the CDR3, the DNA is TGTGCCAGCAGCGTAGGACAGGGGGAGACCCAGTACTTC. Protein sequence: CASSVGQGETQYF.

This chain connects TRBV15 to TRBJ2-1, with 13 bases fitting TRBD2. The length of the CDR3 is 18 residues. Germline trimming cut 3 bases from V and 4 bases from J; bases unmatched to any gene: 9. Germline CDR1 reads LNHNV; CDR2 reads YYDKDF (reference sequence). CDR3 bases: TGTGCCACCAGCAGGCTTAAAGGACTAGCGGGGGTGTACAATGAGCAGTTCTTC. Translated: CATSRLKGLAGVYNEQFF.

The gene calls are TRBV27 and TRBJ1-1; D possibly corresponds to TRBD1 (5 bases). Germline V lookup: CDR1 MNHEY, CDR2 SMNVEV (reference sequence). The length of the CDR3 is 13 residues. Trimming took 2 bases from V and 3 from J, leaving 7 bases between them. CDR3 amino acids: CASSLIRDTEAFF. CDR3 bases: TGTGCCAGCAGTTTAATCAGGGACACTGAAGCTTTCTTT.

The sample holds a few counts of this clone. The rearrangement links TRBV10-2 to TRBJ1-1; TRBD1 is a possible D gene (6 bases). Trimming took 8 bases from V and 8 from J, leaving 15 bases between them. The CDR3 is 12 residues long. Looked up from germline, CDR1 is WSHSY and CDR2 is SAAADI. This chain's CDR3 is CASSSGVAEAFF. DNA of the CDR3: TGCGCCAGCTCCTCAGGGGTGGCGGAAGCTTTCTTT.

The chain joins TRBV18 to TRBJ1-2; D unresolved. This CDR3 is 13 amino acids long. V lost 0 bases and J 7 bases, leaving 9 bases between the germline ends. Germline V gene lookup returns CDR1 KGHSH and CDR2 LQKENI. The CDR3, as DNA: TGTGCCAGCTCACCACCCGCGAGCCCTGGCTACACCTTC. Protein: CASSPPASPGYTF.

The V gene is TRBV7-8, the J gene TRBJ2-7; D remains unclear. The V and J ends lost 0 bases and 2 bases respectively, with 8 bases between them. CDR3 size: 14 residues. Germline V gives CDR1 SGHVS, CDR2 FQNEAQ. CDR3 sequence (DNA): TGTGCCAGCAGCTTAGCTGAGAGGACCTACGAGCAGTACTTC. Translated: CASSLAERTYEQYF.

The CDR3 region has the DNA TGTGCCAGCAGCGTACAGAATTCACCCCTCCACTTT. This gives the protein CASSVQNSPLHF. The chain joins TRBV7-9 to TRBJ1-6; D not resolved. The V gene lost 5 bases and the J gene lost 7 bases, with 6 bases spanning the gap. Germline V gene lookup returns CDR1 SEHNR and CDR2 FQNEAQ (reference sequence). The CDR3 runs 12 residues.

This clone came up once. V gene TRBV7-3 combines with J gene TRBJ1-2; D is perhaps TRBD1 (6 bases). V was cut by 4 bases and J by 6 bases, with 12 bases left in between. Germline assignment: CDR1 SGHTA and CDR2 FQGTGA. This CDR3 is built from 13 residues. CDR3 coding DNA: TGTGCCAGCAGCTCGCCCAGGGGCGATGGCTACACCTTC. This sequence encodes CASSSPRGDGYTF.

This clone turned up a few times. The genes are TRBV27 and TRBJ1-5, with unresolved D. The germline V and J ends were trimmed by 5 bases and 6 bases, with 14 bases remaining between them. CDR1 and CDR2 (germline): MNHEY, SMNVEV (reference sequence). The CDR3 is 14 amino acids. CDR3 in DNA: TGTGCCAGCAGTCTGGCGGGCGGCGTTCAGCCCCAGCATTTT. This gives the protein CASSLAGGVQPQHF.

The chain employs TRBV6-6 and TRBJ1-2, with TRBD1 matching over 7 bases. Germline lookup yields CDR1 MNHNY and CDR2 SVGAGI (reference sequence). With V trimmed by 6 bases and J by 7 bases, 8 bases remained unmatched. The CDR3 runs to 13 residues. This chain's CDR3 is CASSLTGSAGYTF. In DNA form, the CDR3 reads TGTGCCAGCAGCCTGACAGGGTCGGCTGGCTACACCTTC.

The J gene is TRBJ2-7, the V gene TRBV9; TRBD1 aligns across 8 bases. In germline, CDR1 is SGDLS, CDR2 YYNGEE. Trimming at V came to 0 bases and at J to 7 bases, leaving 9 bases not matched to a gene. The CDR3 covers 15 residues. CDR3 protein: CASSVGGGQAEEQYF. The CDR3 DNA reads as TGTGCCAGCAGCGTAGGAGGGGGACAGGCAGAGGAGCAGTACTTC.

The genes are TRBV4-1 and TRBJ2-4; D is perhaps TRBD1 (5 bases). The V gene's germline CDR1 is MGHRA and CDR2 YSYEKL. The CDR3 consists of 15 residues. Deletions cut 3 bases from V and 7 bases from J, with 16 bases between. The CDR3 sequence is CASSHGHDMGNIQYF. As DNA, the CDR3 is TGCGCCAGCAGCCACGGACACGACATGGGTAACATTCAGTACTTC.

The chain uses TRBV5-1 and TRBJ1-5; D unresolved. Deletions cut 6 bases from V and 3 bases from J, with 16 bases between. The CDR3 runs to 15 residues. Germline V gene sequence: CDR1 SGHRS, CDR2 YFSETQ. The CDR3 region has the DNA TGCGCCAGCACCCTACTACCGGGTCACAATCAGCCCCAGCATTTT. Translated: CASTLLPGHNQPQHF.

V gene TRBV27 combines with J gene TRBJ1-5; 7 bases map to TRBD1. Germline loops: CDR1 MNHEY, CDR2 SMNVEV (reference sequence). Unmatched junction bases numbered 6, after V lost 6 bases and J lost 1 base. This CDR3 is built from 15 residues. The CDR3 sequence: CASSRYRGSNQPQHF. CDR3 bases: TGTGCCAGCAGCCGATACAGGGGCAGCAATCAGCCCCAGCATTTT.